A selection of T cell receptor beta chains follows, all from one sample in a study of identical twins. TCRdb re-analysed the 5' RACE reads in MiXCR, keeping a single row per CDR3 protein. The repertoire consists of 750,000 to 950,000 distinct CDR3 sequences, with roughly an eighth occurring once and the leading ten covering around 1.6%. A further study also used this sample, focusing on yellow fever vaccine responses in identical twins.

The sample consisted of PBMCs. The source of these receptors is a young woman in good health. Each CDR3 is given with its conserved first and last residue. D genes are given only for firm matches. Only part of the rows carry a size: once, few, many, or a class if the clone is expanded.

v_call: TRBV6-1
d_call: .
clone_size: .
j_call: TRBJ1-5
cdr3_nt: TGTGCCAGCACCAAGAGGGGGGGCAATCAGCCCCAGCATTTT
cdr3_aa: CASTKRGGNQPQHF

v_call: TRBV10-1
d_call: TRBD1
clone_size: .
j_call: TRBJ2-6
cdr3_nt: TGCGCCAGCAGCCGAAGGACAGGAACCGGGGCCAACGTCCTGACTTTC
cdr3_aa: CASSRRTGTGANVLTF

v_call: TRBV7-8
d_call: TRBD1
clone_size: many
j_call: TRBJ2-1
cdr3_nt: TGTGCCAGCAGCTTAGTCTGGTCAGGGGGCTACAATGAGCAGTTCTTC
cdr3_aa: CASSLVWSGGYNEQFF

v_call: TRBV6-5
d_call: .
clone_size: few
j_call: TRBJ2-2
cdr3_nt: TGTGCCAGCAGTTACTCGAATTCTGACACCGGGGAGCTGTTTTTT
cdr3_aa: CASSYSNSDTGELFF

v_call: TRBV10-3
d_call: .
clone_size: .
j_call: TRBJ1-2
cdr3_nt: TGTGCCATCAGTGAGCCGCTATTTGAGGGTGGCTACACCTTC
cdr3_aa: CAISEPLFEGGYTF

v_call: TRBV7-3
d_call: TRBD1
clone_size: .
j_call: TRBJ2-7
cdr3_nt: TGTGCCAGCAGCTCGGGACAGCTGACGATGGAGCAGTACTTC
cdr3_aa: CASSSGQLTMEQYF

v_call: TRBV27
d_call: TRBD2
clone_size: few
j_call: TRBJ2-1
cdr3_nt: TGTGCCAGCAGCTCATCGGGACTAGCTCAGTTCTTC
cdr3_aa: CASSSSGLAQFF

v_call: TRBV20-1
d_call: TRBD1
clone_size: .
j_call: TRBJ2-3
cdr3_nt: TGCAGTGCTGTCACCGGGACAGGGGTCACAGATACGCAGTATTTT
cdr3_aa: CSAVTGTGVTDTQYF

v_call: TRBV10-3
d_call: TRBD2
clone_size: .
j_call: TRBJ2-2
cdr3_nt: TGTGCCATCAGGGCCCCGAGTAGCGGGAGCCCCGGGGAGCTGTTTTTT
cdr3_aa: CAIRAPSSGSPGELFF

v_call: TRBV12-3/TRBV12-4
d_call: .
clone_size: many
j_call: TRBJ1-5
cdr3_nt: TGTGCCAGCAGTCGAGGAACGGTCAATCAGCCCCAGCATTTT
cdr3_aa: CASSRGTVNQPQHF

v_call: TRBV6-2/TRBV6-3
d_call: TRBD2
clone_size: .
j_call: TRBJ2-1
cdr3_nt: TGTGCCAGCAGCCCCCAAGCGGGAGGGAGGAATGAGCAGTTCTTC
cdr3_aa: CASSPQAGGRNEQFF

v_call: TRBV28
d_call: TRBD1
clone_size: .
j_call: TRBJ1-2
cdr3_nt: TGTGCCAGCAGAAGTCCCGGGACAGGGAACTATGGCTACACCTTC
cdr3_aa: CASRSPGTGNYGYTF

v_call: TRBV5-1
d_call: .
clone_size: .
j_call: TRBJ2-3
cdr3_nt: TGCGCCAGCAGCTCCCCCAAGGACACAGATACGCAGTATTTT
cdr3_aa: CASSSPKDTDTQYF

v_call: TRBV5-1
d_call: .
clone_size: few
j_call: TRBJ2-5
cdr3_nt: TGCGCCAGCAGCTCCGAGGGGGGCAGCCAAGAGACCCAGTACTTC
cdr3_aa: CASSSEGGSQETQYF

v_call: TRBV4-1
d_call: .
clone_size: .
j_call: TRBJ2-3
cdr3_nt: TGCGCCAGCAGCCAAGAATTGGCGGCAGGGCCCACAGATACGCAGTATTTT
cdr3_aa: CASSQELAAGPTDTQYF

v_call: TRBV2
d_call: .
clone_size: few
j_call: TRBJ2-7
cdr3_nt: TGTGCCAGCAGTGAAGCGCTCGGGGGGCGGGACGAGCAGTACTTC
cdr3_aa: CASSEALGGRDEQYF

v_call: TRBV7-6
d_call: TRBD2
clone_size: many
j_call: TRBJ2-3
cdr3_nt: TGTGCCAGCAGCCTCCCTCCCCGACTAGCGGGAAATGTGGATACGCAGTATTTT
cdr3_aa: CASSLPPRLAGNVDTQYF

v_call: TRBV6-1
d_call: TRBD2
clone_size: many
j_call: TRBJ2-1
cdr3_nt: TGTGCCAGCAGAAGAGAGGGCGGGAGGTCCAATGAGCAGTTCTTC
cdr3_aa: CASRREGGRSNEQFF

v_call: TRBV6-5
d_call: TRBD1
clone_size: few
j_call: TRBJ2-7
cdr3_nt: TGTGCCAGCAGTTACGGACAGGTCTACGAGCAGTACTTC
cdr3_aa: CASSYGQVYEQYF

v_call: TRBV5-1
d_call: TRBD1
clone_size: .
j_call: TRBJ2-2
cdr3_nt: TGCGCCAGCAGCAACAGGACAGGGGGCGGCGGGGAGCTGTTTTTT
cdr3_aa: CASSNRTGGGGELFF

v_call: TRBV5-1
d_call: TRBD1
clone_size: few
j_call: TRBJ2-5
cdr3_nt: TGCGCCAGCAGCCGGACAGGTGCAAAGGAGACCCAGTACTTC
cdr3_aa: CASSRTGAKETQYF

v_call: TRBV6-5
d_call: TRBD2
clone_size: few
j_call: TRBJ2-5
cdr3_nt: TGTGCCAGCAGTTACTCGGGTAGTAGCGGGGGCGAGACCCAGTACTTC
cdr3_aa: CASSYSGSSGGETQYF

v_call: TRBV15
d_call: .
clone_size: many
j_call: TRBJ1-2
cdr3_nt: TGTGCCACCAGCAGAGATCCGGGTTCTGGCTACACCTTC
cdr3_aa: CATSRDPGSGYTF

v_call: TRBV12-5
d_call: .
clone_size: .
j_call: TRBJ2-7
cdr3_nt: TGTGCTAACTCGACAGAAGACTACGAGCAGTACTTC
cdr3_aa: CANSTEDYEQYF

v_call: TRBV12-3/TRBV12-4
d_call: TRBD2
clone_size: few
j_call: TRBJ2-1
cdr3_nt: TGTGCCAGCAGTTTAAGGACTAGCGGGAGGGGCGCTGAGCAGTTCTTC
cdr3_aa: CASSLRTSGRGAEQFF

v_call: TRBV12-3/TRBV12-4
d_call: .
clone_size: .
j_call: TRBJ2-5
cdr3_nt: TGTGCCAGCAGTTTTCGGACGGCGTACCAAGAGACCCAGTACTTC
cdr3_aa: CASSFRTAYQETQYF

v_call: TRBV12-3/TRBV12-4
d_call: .
clone_size: .
j_call: TRBJ2-1
cdr3_nt: TGTGCCAGCAGTTTATCCTCTTGGGTGCGAACCAAGAACAATGAGCAGTTCTTC
cdr3_aa: CASSLSSWVRTKNNEQFF

v_call: TRBV20-1
d_call: TRBD2
clone_size: few
j_call: TRBJ2-1
cdr3_nt: TGCAGTGCTAGCGTTAGCGGGAGACCTAGCTCCTACAATGAGCAGTTCTTC
cdr3_aa: CSASVSGRPSSYNEQFF

v_call: TRBV10-3
d_call: .
clone_size: .
j_call: TRBJ2-3
cdr3_nt: TGTGCCATCAGTTGGGGTGGAATCACAGATACGCAGTATTTT
cdr3_aa: CAISWGGITDTQYF

v_call: TRBV20-1
d_call: TRBD2
clone_size: few
j_call: TRBJ2-5
cdr3_nt: TGCAGTGCCAGGGCGTCTAGCGGGCCACAAGAGACCCAGTACTTC
cdr3_aa: CSARASSGPQETQYF

v_call: TRBV11-2
d_call: .
clone_size: few
j_call: TRBJ2-1
cdr3_nt: TGTGCCGTACGACAGGCTAACTACAATGAGCAGTTCTTC
cdr3_aa: CAVRQANYNEQFF

v_call: TRBV5-1
d_call: .
clone_size: .
j_call: TRBJ2-1
cdr3_nt: TGCGCCAGCAGCTTGGATCGGGGGATCTCTTTCAATGAGCAGTTCTTC
cdr3_aa: CASSLDRGISFNEQFF

v_call: TRBV28
d_call: TRBD1
clone_size: .
j_call: TRBJ2-1
cdr3_nt: TGTGCCAGCAGTTGGAGAGCCGGGACAGAGAATTACAATGAGCAGTTCTTC
cdr3_aa: CASSWRAGTENYNEQFF

v_call: TRBV24-1
d_call: .
clone_size: .
j_call: TRBJ1-2
cdr3_nt: TGTGCCACCAGGCCAAACAGGGATCATGGCTACACCTTC
cdr3_aa: CATRPNRDHGYTF

v_call: TRBV10-3
d_call: .
clone_size: many
j_call: TRBJ2-3
cdr3_nt: TGTGCCATCAGTGTCGCGGTTAGCACAGATACGCAGTATTTT
cdr3_aa: CAISVAVSTDTQYF

v_call: TRBV20-1
d_call: TRBD2
clone_size: few
j_call: TRBJ2-5
cdr3_nt: TGCAGTGCTAGAGATCGAACTAGCGGGAGGGCAGGGGAGACCCAGTACTTC
cdr3_aa: CSARDRTSGRAGETQYF

v_call: TRBV27
d_call: .
clone_size: many
j_call: TRBJ2-7
cdr3_nt: TGTGCCAGCGGGCGCCATCAGGGAGAAAAGCAGTACTTC
cdr3_aa: CASGRHQGEKQYF

v_call: TRBV12-3/TRBV12-4
d_call: TRBD2
clone_size: .
j_call: TRBJ2-7
cdr3_nt: TGTGCCAGCAGTTACAGGACTAGCGGGCCCTACGAGCAGTACTTC
cdr3_aa: CASSYRTSGPYEQYF

v_call: TRBV12-3/TRBV12-4
d_call: .
clone_size: .
j_call: TRBJ2-5
cdr3_nt: TGTGCCAGCAGTTTAGGGTGGGGGGCGCCCCGGGAGACCCAGTACTTC
cdr3_aa: CASSLGWGAPRETQYF

v_call: TRBV6-2/TRBV6-3
d_call: .
clone_size: .
j_call: TRBJ2-5
cdr3_nt: TGTGCCAGCAGTTACATAAACAGGGCAGGGGAGACCCAGTACTTC
cdr3_aa: CASSYINRAGETQYF

v_call: TRBV28
d_call: TRBD1
clone_size: many
j_call: TRBJ1-2
cdr3_nt: TGTGCCAGCAGTTTAGGACAGGACTACTTTCATTCCAACTATGGCTACACCTTC
cdr3_aa: CASSLGQDYFHSNYGYTF

v_call: TRBV27
d_call: .
clone_size: many
j_call: TRBJ2-3
cdr3_nt: TGTGCCAGCGGCTCCAGGGTACTCCCGTATTTT
cdr3_aa: CASGSRVLPYF

v_call: TRBV5-1
d_call: .
clone_size: few
j_call: TRBJ2-1
cdr3_nt: TGCGCCAGCAGCAACCTACTAGCTAACTACAATGAGCAGTTCTTC
cdr3_aa: CASSNLLANYNEQFF

v_call: TRBV12-3/TRBV12-4
d_call: .
clone_size: .
j_call: TRBJ2-1
cdr3_nt: TGTGCCAGCAGAAATCATCAGGGGGAGGGAGGGAATGAGCAGTTCTTC
cdr3_aa: CASRNHQGEGGNEQFF

v_call: TRBV11-2
d_call: .
clone_size: .
j_call: TRBJ2-7
cdr3_nt: TGTGCCAGCAGCTTAGATTTCACTAGCACCTACGAGCAGTACTTC
cdr3_aa: CASSLDFTSTYEQYF

v_call: TRBV7-8
d_call: .
clone_size: .
j_call: TRBJ1-5
cdr3_nt: TGTGCCAGCAGCACCCTACAGGGTAATAGCAATCAGCCCCAGCATTTT
cdr3_aa: CASSTLQGNSNQPQHF

v_call: TRBV24-1
d_call: .
clone_size: .
j_call: TRBJ2-5
cdr3_nt: TGTGCCACCAGTGATTTCGGCACACCGCAAGAGACCCAGTACTTC
cdr3_aa: CATSDFGTPQETQYF

v_call: TRBV4-1
d_call: .
clone_size: .
j_call: TRBJ2-1
cdr3_nt: TGCGCCAGCAGCCAAGAGACTTTCTACAATGAGCAGTTCTTC
cdr3_aa: CASSQETFYNEQFF

v_call: TRBV29-1
d_call: .
clone_size: many
j_call: TRBJ2-5
cdr3_nt: TGCAGCGTTGCCAGTGGGGAGACCCAGTACTTC
cdr3_aa: CSVASGETQYF

v_call: TRBV7-3
d_call: .
clone_size: .
j_call: TRBJ1-5
cdr3_nt: TGTGCCAGCAGCTTAACTCACGACAAGCCCCAGCATTTT
cdr3_aa: CASSLTHDKPQHF

v_call: TRBV5-1
d_call: .
clone_size: few
j_call: TRBJ2-1
cdr3_nt: TGCGCCAGCAAACAGGAAACCGAGCAGTTCTTC
cdr3_aa: CASKQETEQFF

v_call: TRBV9
d_call: .
clone_size: few
j_call: TRBJ1-2
cdr3_nt: TGTGCCAGCAATCAGGGGCTTGGCTACACCTTC
cdr3_aa: CASNQGLGYTF